This T cell receptor (beta chain) was identified during a study of identical twins. General observations from the study: Excess twin sharing in beta out-of-frame sequences was weaker.

This CDR3 is 17 amino acids long. Germline V gives CDR1 MGHDK, CDR2 SYGVNS. V lost 1 base, J lost 0 bases, and 14 bases lay in between. As for this clonotype: Its matching antigen is unknown.

TCRdb called the 5' RACE reads again in MiXCR, with one record for every CDR3 protein. The sample contains around 1.7 million distinct CDR3 sequences, more than 30% of which appear only once. The receptor was derived from a newborn girl in good health. The V and J genes are TRBV25-1 and TRBJ2-3, with D perhaps being TRBD1 or TRBD2 (5 bases each). Sequencing used cord blood. CDR3 sequence: CASSESPGWGSTDTQYF. In nucleotides, the CDR3 is TGTGCCAGCAGTGAATCCCCTGGATGGGGGAGCACAGATACGCAGTATTTT.